A selection of T cell receptor beta chains follows, all from one sample in a study of T cell repertoires in cytomegalovirus infection. TCRdb re-analysed the reads in MiXCR, keeping a single row per CDR3 protein. The repertoire holds some 200,000 distinct CDR3 sequences, less than 50% seen once, with 55% to 60% in the top ten. For these TCRs, the target antigens are not known. The specimen comprised CD8+ T cells from cultured PBMCs, sampled from culture after CMV antigen stimulation. The receptors come from a human donor in good health (CMV status not recorded). Some clones in this sample may be carry-over from other donors' samples. Both conserved end residues are part of each CDR3. Each record gives: clone size, D gene, J gene, V gene, CDR3 length, CDR3 protein, CDR3 DNA. The D gene is left open where the match is weak. Only part of the rows carry a size: once, few, many, or a class if the clone is expanded.

>few|NA|TRBJ2-2|TRBV7-9|13
CASSSRGGGELFF
TGTGCCAGCAGCTCTCGTGGGGGCGGGGAGCTGTTTTTT
>few|NA|TRBJ2-5|TRBV3-1|16
CASSQDYGTSQETQYF
TGTGCCAGCAGCCAAGATTACGGGACTTCCCAAGAGACCCAGTACTTC
>NA|NA|TRBJ2-1|TRBV29-1|11
CSVPNYNEQFF
TGCAGCGTCCCTAACTACAATGAGCAGTTCTTC
>NA|NA|TRBJ1-1|TRBV27|14
CASSLGQGWTEAFF
TGTGCCAGCAGTTTAGGGCAGGGGTGGACTGAAGCTTTCTTT
>NA|NA|TRBJ2-1|TRBV19|13
CASSRQTRNEQFF
TGTGCCAGTAGTCGACAGACTCGCAATGAGCAGTTCTTC
>NA|NA|TRBJ2-2|TRBV29-1|16
CSARDLDPPNTGELFF
TGCAGCGCCCGGGACCTAGATCCCCCGAACACCGGGGAGCTGTTTTTT
>NA|NA|TRBJ1-1|TRBV28|15
CASSFQGRGNTEAFF
TGTGCCAGCAGTTTCCAGGGGCGCGGGAACACTGAAGCTTTCTTT
>NA|NA|TRBJ2-2|TRBV5-5|14
CASSLGLWPGELFF
TGTGCCAGCAGCTTAGGGTTATGGCCCGGGGAGCTGTTTTTT
>NA|NA|TRBJ2-7|TRBV12-3/TRBV12-4|15
CASIFGGPGENEQYF
TGTGCCAGCATTTTTGGCGGGCCGGGGGAGAACGAGCAGTACTTC
>few|NA|TRBJ1-1|TRBV7-6|14
CASSSDILNTEAFF
TGTGCCAGCAGCTCAGACATATTGAACACTGAAGCTTTCTTT
>NA|NA|TRBJ2-7|TRBV6-8|15
CASSAARGPPYEQYF
TGTGCCAGCAGCGCCGCCAGGGGCCCCCCCTACGAGCAGTACTTC
>NA|TRBD1|TRBJ2-6|TRBV4-3|22
CASSQDQMDRDSLFSGANVLTF
TGCGCCAGCAGCCAAGATCAAATGGACCGGGACAGCCTATTCTCTGGGGCCAACGTCCTGACTTTC
>few|TRBD2|TRBJ2-2|TRBV7-9|17
CASSSSFTLAEGGELFF
TGTGCCAGCAGCTCCTCCTTCACCCTAGCGGAGGGCGGGGAGCTGTTTTTT
>few|NA|TRBJ2-5|TRBV7-6|12
CASSPYQETQYF
TGTGCCAGCAGCCCGTACCAAGAGACCCAGTACTTC
>NA|NA|TRBJ1-1|TRBV6-1|11
CATWRGTEAFF
TGTGCCACTTGGCGGGGGACTGAAGCTTTCTTT
>once|NA|TRBJ1-1|TRBV27|15
CASSLYGGRNTEAFF
TGTGCCAGCAGTTTATATGGGGGGAGGAACACTGAAGCTTTCTTT
>NA|NA|TRBJ2-1|TRBV2|11
CASTGTNEQFF
TGTGCCAGCACCGGGACCAATGAGCAGTTCTTC